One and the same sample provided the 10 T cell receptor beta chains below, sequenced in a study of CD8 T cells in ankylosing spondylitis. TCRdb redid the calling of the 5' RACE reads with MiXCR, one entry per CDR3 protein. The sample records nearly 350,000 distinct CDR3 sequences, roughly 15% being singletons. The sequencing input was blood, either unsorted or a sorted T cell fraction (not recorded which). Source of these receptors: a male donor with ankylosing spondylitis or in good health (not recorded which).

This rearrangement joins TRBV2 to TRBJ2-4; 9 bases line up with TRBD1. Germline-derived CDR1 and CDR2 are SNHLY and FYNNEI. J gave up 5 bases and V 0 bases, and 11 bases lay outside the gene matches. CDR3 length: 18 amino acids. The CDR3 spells CASSEAFLRQGGENIQYF. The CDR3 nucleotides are TGTGCCAGCAGTGAAGCCTTCCTTCGACAGGGGGGCGAAAACATTCAGTACTTC.

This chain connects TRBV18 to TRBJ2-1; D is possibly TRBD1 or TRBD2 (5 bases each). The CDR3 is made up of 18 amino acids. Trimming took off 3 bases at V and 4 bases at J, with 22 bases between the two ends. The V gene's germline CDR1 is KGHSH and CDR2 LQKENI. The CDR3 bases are TGTGCCAGCTCACCTTGGGTGGGGGAGAGACTTTCGTACAATGAGCAGTTCTTC. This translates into CASSPWVGERLSYNEQFF.

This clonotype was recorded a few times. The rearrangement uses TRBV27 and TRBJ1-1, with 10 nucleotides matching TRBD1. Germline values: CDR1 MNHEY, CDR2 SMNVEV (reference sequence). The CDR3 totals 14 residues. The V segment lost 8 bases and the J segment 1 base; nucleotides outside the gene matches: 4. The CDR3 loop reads CASARQGANTEAFF. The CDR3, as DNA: TGTGCCAGCGCCAGACAGGGGGCGAACACTGAAGCTTTCTTT.

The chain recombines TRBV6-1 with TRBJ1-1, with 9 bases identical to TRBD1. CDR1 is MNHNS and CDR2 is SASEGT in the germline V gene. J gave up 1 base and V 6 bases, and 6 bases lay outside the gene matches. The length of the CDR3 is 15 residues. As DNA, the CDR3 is TGTGCCAGCAGCCGCTTGGACAGGGGGAACACTGAAGCTTTCTTT. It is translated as CASSRLDRGNTEAFF.

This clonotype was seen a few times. CDR3 in amino acids: CASSAKTDQPQHF. CDR3 DNA: TGTGCCAGCAGTGCCAAGACAGATCAGCCCCAGCATTTT. The chain carries TRBV6-1 and TRBJ1-5; a possible D gene is TRBD1 (5 bases). V was clipped by 4 bases and J by 5 bases, with 9 bases between them. This CDR3 has 13 amino acids. Germline V gene lookup returns CDR1 MNHNS and CDR2 SASEGT.

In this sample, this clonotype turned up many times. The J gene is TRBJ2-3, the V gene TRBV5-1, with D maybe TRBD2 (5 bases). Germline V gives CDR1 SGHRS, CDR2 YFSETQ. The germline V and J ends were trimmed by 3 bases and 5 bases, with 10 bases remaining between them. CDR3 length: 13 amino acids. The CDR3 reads CASSYSVQDTQYF. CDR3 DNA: TGCGCCAGCAGCTATAGCGTTCAAGATACGCAGTATTTT.

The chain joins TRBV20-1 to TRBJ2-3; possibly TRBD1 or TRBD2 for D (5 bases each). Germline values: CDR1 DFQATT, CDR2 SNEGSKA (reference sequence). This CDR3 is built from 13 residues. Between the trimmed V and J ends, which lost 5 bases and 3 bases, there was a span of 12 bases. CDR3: CSAGRDPTDTQYF. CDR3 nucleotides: TGCAGTGCTGGCCGGGACCCGACAGATACGCAGTATTTT.

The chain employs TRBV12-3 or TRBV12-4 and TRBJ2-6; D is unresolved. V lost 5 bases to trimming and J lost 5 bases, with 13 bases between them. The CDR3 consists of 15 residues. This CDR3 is CASSPLFIRANVLTF. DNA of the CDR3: TGTGCCAGCAGTCCCCTTTTTATACGGGCCAACGTCCTGACTTTC.

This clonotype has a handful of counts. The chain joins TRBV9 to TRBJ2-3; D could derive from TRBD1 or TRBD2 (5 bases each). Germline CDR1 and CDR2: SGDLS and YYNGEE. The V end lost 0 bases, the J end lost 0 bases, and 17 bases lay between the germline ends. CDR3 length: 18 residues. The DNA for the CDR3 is TGTGCCAGCAGCGTAGCTGGGCCGGGGCGCTCCAGCACAGATACGCAGTATTTT. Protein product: CASSVAGPGRSSTDTQYF.

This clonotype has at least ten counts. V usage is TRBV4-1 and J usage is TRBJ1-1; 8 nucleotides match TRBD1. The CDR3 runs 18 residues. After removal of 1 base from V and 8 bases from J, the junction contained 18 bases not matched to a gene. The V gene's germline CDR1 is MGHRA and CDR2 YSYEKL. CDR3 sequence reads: CASSQAQPFGQGLGEAFF. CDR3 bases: TGCGCCAGCAGCCAAGCCCAACCTTTTGGACAGGGTCTGGGGGAAGCTTTCTTT.